A single sample is the source of the 24 T cell receptor beta chains below, sequenced in a study of T-cell reconstitution after alpha-beta-depleted transplantation in children. Researchers prepared the TCRbeta library using unique molecular identifiers, the study reports. TCRdb redid the calling of the PCR reads with MiXCR, one entry per CDR3 protein. The sample yields about 200,000 distinct CDR3 sequences, about a sixth seen once. Sequenced here: PBMCs, mostly from graft donor cells, sampled 360 days after TCRalphabeta/CD19-depleted stem cell transplant. The receptor source for this set is a male patient aged 2 to 10 who had a stem cell transplant for acute lymphoblastic leukemia, so the T cells may come from the graft donor.

The chain combines TRBV12-3 or TRBV12-4 with TRBJ2-1; 8 nucleotides match TRBD1. The CDR3 sequence is 14 residues long. Trimming took 1 base from V and 5 from J; bases not matched to a gene: 1. For the CDR3, the DNA is TGTGCCAGCAGTTTAGTGGGACAGGACAATGAGCAGTTCTTC. Protein product: CASSLVGQDNEQFF.

This clonotype showed up just a few times. The V gene is TRBV10-3, the J gene TRBJ2-3; D may correspond to TRBD1 or TRBD2 (5 bases each). CDR1 is ENHRY and CDR2 is SYGVKD in the germline V gene. CDR3 length: 17 amino acids. V lost 2 bases to trimming and J lost 1 base, with 16 bases between them. CDR3 loop: CAISEGGGGPRTDTQYF. The CDR3 bases are TGTGCCATCAGTGAGGGGGGTGGCGGGCCCCGCACAGATACGCAGTATTTT.

This clonotype occurred a few times. This chain uses TRBV12-3 or TRBV12-4 with TRBJ1-1, with a possible D match to TRBD1 (6 bases). The CDR3 loop spans 11 amino acids. V dropped 6 bases and J dropped 11 bases, with 13 bases sitting between them. The CDR3 reads CASREGGGAFF. DNA for the CDR3: TGTGCCAGCAGGGAAGGGGGGGGGGCTTTCTTT.

The V gene is TRBV7-2, the J gene TRBJ2-6; TRBD1 matches 8 bases. CDR3 length: 17 amino acids. V was pared by 5 bases and J by 3 bases, with 9 bases of the junction left unmatched. The germline V gene has CDR1 SGHTA and CDR2 FQGNSA. Here the CDR3 DNA reads TGTGCCAGCAGCAAGAGACAGGGGCTTTTTGGGGCCAACGTCCTGACTTTC. Its protein product is CASSKRQGLFGANVLTF. Variable domain in full (rest from reference TRBV7-2 and TRBJ2-6): GAGVSQSPSNKVTEKGKDVELRCDPISGHTALYWYRQSLGQGLEFLIYFQGNSAPDKSGLPSDRFSAERTGGSVSTLTIQRTQQEDSAVYLCASSKRQGLFGANVLTFGAGSRLTVL.

The chain employs TRBV29-1 and TRBJ2-2; D is uncertain. CDR3 length equals 12 residues. V was clipped by 7 bases and J by 6 bases, with 12 bases between them. Germline values: CDR1 SQVTM, CDR2 ANQGSEA. CDR3: CSASHRSGELFF. CDR3 coding DNA: TGCAGCGCGTCGCACAGATCCGGGGAGCTGTTTTTT.

This clonotype was found a few times. This rearrangement joins TRBV11-2 to TRBJ2-3; 10 nucleotides align to TRBD2. The CDR3 has 16 residues. Germline assignment: CDR1 SGHAT and CDR2 FQNNGV. V gave up 4 bases and J gave up 1 base; unmatched junction bases: 5. CDR3 sequence reads: CASSSYLAGGTDTQYF. CDR3 coding DNA: TGTGCCAGCAGCTCCTACCTAGCGGGGGGCACAGATACGCAGTATTTT.

This clonotype was seen repeatedly, ten times or more. The chain has TRBV9 and TRBJ2-2, with D possibly called TRBD1 or TRBD2 (6 bases each). Trimming cost V 5 bases and J 2 bases, with 13 bases left between them. The CDR3 runs to 15 residues. The germline V gene encodes CDR1 SGDLS and CDR2 YYNGEE. The CDR3 DNA is TGTGCCAGCAGGGTTAACGGGGGCAACACCGGGGAGCTGTTTTTT. It specifies CASRVNGGNTGELFF. The variable domain in full, completed from reference TRBV9 and TRBJ2-2, reads DSGVTQTPKHLITATGQRVTLRCSPRSGDLSVYWYQQSLDQGLQFLIQYYNGEERAKGNILERFSAQQFPDLHSELNLSSLELGDSALYFCASRVNGGNTGELFFGEGSRLTVL.

This chain joins TRBV10-3 and TRBJ1-5, with 9 bases lining up with TRBD1. The CDR3 length is 15 residues. Germline lookup yields CDR1 ENHRY and CDR2 SYGVKD. V shed 5 bases, J shed 4 bases, and the junction held 6 bases outside the gene matches. Here the CDR3 reads CAISIGTGNNQPQHF. The CDR3 DNA reads TGTGCCATCAGTATAGGGACAGGGAATAATCAGCCCCAGCATTTT.

This clonotype was found a few times. J is TRBJ2-3 and V is TRBV27, with unresolved D. Trimming stripped 6 bases from V and 0 bases from J, with 16 bases between. Germline V gene lookup returns CDR1 MNHEY and CDR2 SMNVEV (reference sequence). The CDR3 contains 16 residues. As DNA, the CDR3 is TGTGCCAGCAGCCCCGCAGTTATTACTAGCACAGATACGCAGTATTTT. It yields the protein CASSPAVITSTDTQYF.

This clonotype was found a few times. The rearrangement links TRBV10-1 to TRBJ2-2, with 7 positions matching TRBD1. Germline trimming cut 6 bases from V and 6 bases from J; bases unmatched to any gene: 7. The CDR3 length is 14 residues. Germline values: CDR1 WNHNN, CDR2 SYGVQD (reference sequence). The CDR3 loop reads CASRPGQDSGELFF. DNA for the CDR3: TGCGCCAGCAGGCCCGGACAGGACTCCGGGGAGCTGTTTTTT.

This clonotype was observed a handful of times. The chain has TRBV10-3 and TRBJ2-7; 8 bases agree with TRBD2. Germline assignment: CDR1 ENHRY and CDR2 SYGVKD. This CDR3 has 12 amino acids. V trimming: 4 bases; J trimming: 6 bases; junction bases outside the gene matches: 2. The CDR3: CAISVTSGEQYF. The CDR3 nucleotides read TGTGCCATCAGTGTAACTAGCGGCGAGCAGTACTTC.

This clonotype appeared a few times. The chain uses TRBV4-2 and TRBJ2-3; D is unresolved. The germline CDR1 and CDR2 sequences are LGHNA and YNFKEQ. This CDR3 is built from 14 residues. The V end was cut by 8 bases, the J end by 0 bases, with 12 bases between. The CDR3 nucleotides are TGTGCCAGCCGCTTAGCAGGAAGCACAGATACGCAGTATTTT. It encodes CASRLAGSTDTQYF.

A few counts support this clonotype. The V and J genes are TRBV12-3 or TRBV12-4 and TRBJ1-5; 8 bases are a match to TRBD1. The CDR3 length is 15 residues. J lost 2 bases, V lost 3 bases, and 3 bases had no gene match. CDR3 nucleotide sequence: TGTGCCAGCAGTTTTTTACAGGGGGGCAATCAGCCCCAGCATTTT. Its translation is CASSFLQGGNQPQHF.

This chain connects TRBV12-3 or TRBV12-4 to TRBJ1-2; 8 positions match TRBD1. Trimming cost V 7 bases and J 1 base; bases outside gene matches: 14. The CDR3 sequence is 17 residues long. The CDR3 reads CASTQFIGQGFNYGYTF. The CDR3 DNA reads TGTGCCAGCACCCAATTCATAGGACAGGGATTTAACTATGGCTACACCTTC.

This clonotype has a handful of counts. The genes are TRBV29-1 and TRBJ2-1, with unresolved D. The CDR3 loop spans 14 amino acids. The V end was cut by 3 bases, the J end by 0 bases, with 9 bases between. Germline-derived CDR1 and CDR2 are SQVTM and ANQGSEA. The CDR3 bases are TGCAGCGTTGACCCGACACCCTCCTACAATGAGCAGTTCTTC. It is translated as CSVDPTPSYNEQFF.

The rearrangement joins TRBV4-3 to TRBJ1-1; TRBD1 aligns across 8 bases. Germline CDR1 reads LGHNA; CDR2 reads YSLEER. Unmatched junction bases numbered 8, after V lost 0 bases and J lost 5 bases. The CDR3 is 16 amino acids. The CDR3 sequence is CASSQDRTGQGTEAFF. In DNA form, the CDR3 reads TGCGCCAGCAGCCAAGACCGAACTGGACAGGGTACTGAAGCTTTCTTT.

This clonotype was counted only a few times. The rearrangement joins TRBV4-3 to TRBJ2-3; D might be TRBD2 (7 bases). There are 17 residues in the CDR3. V lost 0 bases and J 2 bases, leaving 15 bases between the germline ends. Germline loops: CDR1 LGHNA, CDR2 YSLEER. The CDR3 coding sequence is TGCGCCAGCAGCCAAGATCTGACCGCGGGGGCCACAGATACGCAGTATTTT. Protein product: CASSQDLTAGATDTQYF.

This chain joins TRBV19 and TRBJ2-2; TRBD1 or TRBD2 may be the D gene (6 bases each). V dropped 3 bases and J dropped 4 bases, with 12 bases sitting between them. The CDR3 is 15 residues long. Germline V gene lookup returns CDR1 LNHDA and CDR2 SQIVND (reference sequence). In DNA form, the CDR3 reads TGTGCCAGTAGTATCGGCAGGGGAGGCACCGGGGAGCTGTTTTTT. It encodes CASSIGRGGTGELFF.

The table lists this clonotype with a few counts. The CDR3 DNA reads TGTGCCAGCACCGGGACAACCTACAATGAGCAGTTCTTC. As protein: CASTGTTYNEQFF. This rearrangement joins TRBV2 to TRBJ2-1, with D perhaps TRBD1 (6 bases). V was cut by 7 bases and J by 2 bases, with 9 bases left in between. The CDR3 covers 13 residues. CDR1 SNHLY and CDR2 FYNNEI come from the germline V gene.

The table lists this clonotype with many counts. This chain uses TRBV10-2 with TRBJ1-2; 7 bases match TRBD1. From germline, CDR1 is WSHSY and CDR2 SAAADI. The length of the CDR3 is 15 residues. V lost 10 bases, J lost 8 bases, and 19 bases stayed unmatched. CDR3 amino acids: CATSWVETGLQGYTF. CDR3 bases: TGCGCCACCTCATGGGTCGAGACAGGGTTGCAGGGCTACACCTTC.

This clonotype was seen a handful of times. Compared with germline, one end of the junction differs, possibly owing to a read error. The genes are TRBV18 and TRBJ2-7; 8 bases agree with TRBD1. CDR3 size: 14 residues. CDR1 and CDR2 from the germline V gene are KGHSH and LQKENI. CDR3 residues: CATKKNPDTGQEFF. The CDR3 DNA reads as TGTGCCACCAAAAAGAATCCGGACACGGGACAGGAGTTCTTC.

This chain links TRBV20-1 with TRBJ2-3, with a possible D match to TRBD2 (5 bases). This CDR3 spans 17 amino acids. From germline, CDR1 is DFQATT and CDR2 SNEGSKA (reference sequence). With 0 bases removed from V and 3 bases from J, the gap between germline ends came to 19 bases. The CDR3 is CSARDPGILATTDTQYF. CDR3 bases: TGCAGTGCTAGAGATCCGGGAATCCTGGCTACGACAGATACGCAGTATTTT.

V and J are TRBV7-9 and TRBJ2-5; 9 bases line up with TRBD2. The length of the CDR3 is 14 residues. From germline, CDR1 is SEHNR and CDR2 FQNEAQ (reference sequence). Trimming removed 6 bases from V and 2 bases from J; junction bases left unmatched: 4. The CDR3 reads CASRASGAQETQYF. The CDR3 DNA sequence: TGTGCCAGCAGGGCTAGCGGGGCGCAAGAGACCCAGTACTTC.

The chain carries TRBV11-2 and TRBJ2-7, with 13 bases that match TRBD2. V shed 5 bases and J 6 bases; nucleotides not matched to a gene: 10. The germline CDR1 and CDR2 sequences are SGHAT and FQNNGV. The CDR3 spans 16 residues. CDR3 protein: CASSPGLAGVLSEQYF. Here the CDR3 DNA reads TGTGCCAGCAGCCCCGGACTAGCGGGGGTTCTCTCCGAGCAGTACTTC.